This T cell receptor beta chain was recorded in a study of Ad26.COV2.S vaccination and SARS-CoV-2 variants. Treatment defined: around 19 received Ad26.COV2.S at low or high dose, single or two shots; about five received placebo; per-sample allocation not given. After the first vaccine or placebo injection, samples were drawn on day 63. Libraries were prepared by immunoSEQ multiplex PCR; TCRdb keeps only in-frame clonotypes and omits some of them. The sample contains about 350,000 clones, 80% to 90% of which appear only once. This CDR3 contains 13 residues. Germline V gene sequence: CDR1 LNHDA, CDR2 SQIVND (reference sequence). After removal of 6 bases from V and 6 bases from J, the junction contained 5 bases not matched to a gene.

The clonotype was recovered from a person aged 18-65 years who received the Ad26.COV2.S COVID-19 vaccine or a placebo. The chain carries TRBV19 and TRBJ1-5; 7 positions match TRBD1. Material: peripheral blood, obtained in a trial of Ad26.COV2.S vaccine versus placebo. CDR3 sequence reads: CASSTGQVQPQHF. CDR3 bases: TGTGCCAGTAGCACAGGACAGGTTCAGCCCCAGCATTTT.